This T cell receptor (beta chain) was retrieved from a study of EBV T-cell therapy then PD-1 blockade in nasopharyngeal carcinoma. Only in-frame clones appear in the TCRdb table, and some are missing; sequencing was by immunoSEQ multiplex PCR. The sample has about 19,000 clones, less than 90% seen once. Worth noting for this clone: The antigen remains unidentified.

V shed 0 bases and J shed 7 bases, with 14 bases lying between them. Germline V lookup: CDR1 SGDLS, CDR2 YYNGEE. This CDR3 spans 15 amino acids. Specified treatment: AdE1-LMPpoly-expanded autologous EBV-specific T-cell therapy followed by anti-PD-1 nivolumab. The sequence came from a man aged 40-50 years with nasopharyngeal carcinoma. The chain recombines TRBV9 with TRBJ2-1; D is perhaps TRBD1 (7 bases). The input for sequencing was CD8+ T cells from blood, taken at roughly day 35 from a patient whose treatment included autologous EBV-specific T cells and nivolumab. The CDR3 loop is CASSVVEGAGNEQFF. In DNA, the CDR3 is TGTGCCAGCAGCGTAGTAGAGGGGGCGGGAAATGAGCAGTTCTTC.